Following are 16 T cell receptor beta chains from one sample sequenced in a study of shared clonotypes between healthy human individuals (dated by TCRdb to 2018 to 2020). The library was obtained by the immunoSEQ multiplex PCR assay. Imported from immuneACCESS, the table was reduced by TCRdb to in-frame sequences with V and J called. These copies leave out some clones; in studies compared against another copy, an unresolved V gene accounts for under half, and the cause of the remainder is not known. For this sample the table gives about 1.1 million clones, of which about 80% were detected only once. The ten largest clonotypes hold 0.5% to 0.65% of the sample. Sequenced: memory CD4+ T cells from PBMCs. The sample's cell subset or site, from its label and the paper: CD45RA-negative fraction. These receptors all come from a man aged 18 to 35 in good health. Some clones in this sample may be carry-over from other donors' samples.

V usage is TRBV18 and J usage is TRBJ2-7, with D unclear. V was clipped by 3 bases and J by 2 bases, with 11 bases between them. Germline V lookup: CDR1 KGHSH, CDR2 LQKENI. The length of the CDR3 is 14 residues. CDR3 bases: TGTGCCAGCTCACCCCTCCTATCTGCCTACGAGCAGTACTTC. Protein sequence: CASSPLLSAYEQYF.

Ten or more counts support this clone. This sample includes further DNA sequences coding for the same CDR3. The genes are TRBV30 and TRBJ1-3, with D possibly being TRBD1 (6 bases). Germline assignment: CDR1 GTSNPN and CDR2 SVGIG (reference sequence). Trimming took 2 bases from V and 0 from J, leaving 8 bases between them. The CDR3 spans 14 residues. In DNA, the CDR3 is TGTGCCTGGAGTTGGGGGCTCTCTGGAAACACCATATATTTT. Protein: CAWSWGLSGNTIYF.

The chain carries TRBV5-1 and TRBJ2-3; 7 bases line up with TRBD1. Per the germline V gene, CDR1 is SGHRS and CDR2 is YFSETQ. Trimming cost V 4 bases and J 6 bases; bases outside gene matches: 14. CDR3 length: 16 residues. The CDR3 nucleotides read TGCGCCAGCAGCGCCGGGACAGATCCTTCCGGGGATACGCAGTATTTT. Translating it yields CASSAGTDPSGDTQYF.

V is TRBV11-2 and J is TRBJ2-1, with 7 nucleotides matching TRBD2. The CDR3 consists of 16 residues. Germline CDR1 and CDR2: SGHAT and FQNNGV. V shed 5 bases and J 4 bases; nucleotides not matched to a gene: 11. The CDR3 DNA is TGTGCCAGCAGCCGCCTTGGGGCGGGAGCTTACAATGAGCAGTTCTTC. This encodes CASSRLGAGAYNEQFF. The variable domain in full, completed from reference TRBV11-2 and TRBJ2-1, reads EAGVAQSPRYKIIEKRQSVAFWCNPISGHATLYWYQQILGQGPKLLIQFQNNGVVDDSQLPKDRFSAERLKGVDSTLKIQPAKLEDSAVYLCASSRLGAGAYNEQFFGPGTRLTVL.

The genes are TRBV28 and TRBJ2-5; D gene ambiguous. Germline loops: CDR1 MDHEN, CDR2 SYDVKM. The CDR3 covers 10 residues. Trimming left V 5 bases short and J 7 bases short, with 5 bases between. The CDR3 region is CASSQTTQYF. In DNA, the CDR3 is TGTGCCAGCAGTCAGACGACCCAGTACTTC.

The V and J genes are TRBV7-8 and TRBJ2-7; 7 bases are shared with TRBD2. Losses at the gene ends were 2 bases for V and 2 bases for J; bases not matched to a gene: 6. Germline V lookup: CDR1 SGHVS, CDR2 FQNEAQ. The CDR3 loop spans 15 amino acids. The CDR3 region is CASSLIMGGTYEQYF. As DNA, the CDR3 is TGTGCCAGCAGCTTAATCATGGGGGGGACCTACGAGCAGTACTTC.

V and J are TRBV5-1 and TRBJ2-3, with D hard to call. This CDR3 is built from 11 residues. Deletions cut 7 bases from V and 10 bases from J, with 13 bases between. Germline lookup yields CDR1 SGHRS and CDR2 YFSETQ. The CDR3, as DNA: TGCGCCAGCGGCCTTCAGTATGCGCAGTATTTT. It yields the protein CASGLQYAQYF.

This clone was seen more than once but under ten times. CDR3 region: CASRTGEGGTDTQYF. CDR3 bases: TGTGCCAGCAGGACAGGGGAGGGGGGCACAGATACGCAGTATTTT. This rearrangement joins TRBV2 to TRBJ2-3; the D gene is possibly TRBD1 (8 bases). Trimming shortened V by 6 bases and J by 1 base, and 14 bases separated the two germline ends. Per the germline V gene, CDR1 is SNHLY and CDR2 is FYNNEI. The CDR3 runs to 15 residues.

This chain links TRBV19 with TRBJ2-6; 9 nucleotides align to TRBD1. Germline CDR1 and CDR2: LNHDA and SQIVND (reference sequence). The ends lost 10 bases at V and 2 bases at J; junction bases unmatched: 12. The CDR3 extends over 17 amino acids. The CDR3 protein is CATTQDRGSPGANVLTF. CDR3 coding DNA: TGTGCCACGACCCAGGACAGGGGATCCCCTGGGGCCAACGTCCTGACTTTC.

This clone was seen just once. This chain links TRBV10-3 with TRBJ2-2; 8 bases match TRBD1. With 10 bases clipped from V and 1 base from J, the junction kept 2 bases outside the gene matches. Per germline, CDR1 ENHRY and CDR2 SYGVKD. The CDR3 sequence is 13 residues long. This CDR3 reads CATGTGNTGELFF. Written as DNA, the CDR3 is TGTGCCACGGGGACAGGGAACACCGGGGAGCTGTTTTTT.

About this clone: A far larger clone is just one base off, so this is likely a read error. The genes are TRBV7-8 and TRBJ2-7; 8 bases are shared with TRBD2. CDR1 SGHVS and CDR2 FQNEAQ come from the germline V gene. The CDR3 is 13 residues long. After removal of 5 bases from V and 2 bases from J, the junction contained 2 bases not matched to a gene. The CDR3 region has the DNA TGTGCCAGCAGCCGGGGGGGGACCTACGAGCAGTACTTC. It codes for CASSRGGTYEQYF.

The chain couples TRBV5-6 to TRBJ2-7; 14 bases fit TRBD2. Germline lookup yields CDR1 SGHDT and CDR2 YYEEEE. The CDR3 consists of 17 residues. V was clipped by 2 bases and J by 2 bases; unmatched bases: 6. As DNA, the CDR3 is TGTGCCAGCAGCTTAGGACTAGCGGGAGGACGGGCCTACGAGCAGTACTTC. Translation gives CASSLGLAGGRAYEQYF. Using reference TRBV5-6 and TRBJ2-7 for the parts outside the CDR3, the full variable domain is DAGVTQSPTHLIKTRGQQVTLRCSPKSGHDTVSWYQQALGQGPQFIFQYYEEEERQRGNFPDRFSGHQFPNYSSELNVNALLLGDSALYLCASSLGLAGGRAYEQYFGPGTRLTVT.

V and J are TRBV27 and TRBJ1-4; a weak D match, TRBD1 (6 bases). Germline CDR1 MNHEY, CDR2 SMNVEV (reference sequence). Trimming shortened V by 6 bases and J by 14 bases, and 19 bases separated the two germline ends. The CDR3 covers 13 residues. CDR3 coding DNA: TGTGCCAGCAGGCGTGGGGTTCAGGGGCGTCTGTTTTTT. Protein sequence: CASRRGVQGRLFF.

This clone was detected a few times. CDR3 bases: TGTGCCATCAGTGACGCGGGGTTAAGGGCCTATGGCTACACCTTC. The encoded protein is CAISDAGLRAYGYTF. V is TRBV10-3 and J is TRBJ1-2; D is ambiguous. V was pared by 3 bases and J by 4 bases, with 15 bases between. The CDR3 runs 15 residues. In germline, CDR1 is ENHRY, CDR2 SYGVKD.

This clone occurred many times. This chain joins TRBV11-2 and TRBJ2-7, with unresolved D. This CDR3 has 13 amino acids. The germline V gene encodes CDR1 SGHAT and CDR2 FQNNGV. V was cut by 3 bases and J by 6 bases, with 12 bases left in between. DNA for the CDR3: TGTGCCAGCAGCTTCGCGACGGTCGGCGAGCAGTACTTC. Translation gives CASSFATVGEQYF.

J is TRBJ2-3 and V is TRBV5-1; unclear D gene. The CDR3 totals 16 residues. The germline gives CDR1 SGHRS, CDR2 YFSETQ. Between the trimmed V and J ends, which lost 4 bases and 0 bases, there was a span of 15 bases. The chain's CDR3 is CASSNKPTVSTDTQYF. The CDR3 region has the DNA TGCGCCAGCAGCAACAAACCCACAGTAAGCACAGATACGCAGTATTTT.